The next 4 T cell receptor beta chains were all read from a single sample in a study of blood T cell repertoires in COVID-19. Sequencing used immunoSEQ multiplex PCR; TCRdb keeps in-frame clones, though not all of them. Here the sample spans 300,000 to 400,000 clones, roughly 90% being singletons. Sample: PBMCs or T cells enriched from blood (not recorded which). The receptors were sampled from a woman younger than 45 with acute COVID-19.

V is TRBV28 and J is TRBJ1-1; no firm D call. Germline V lookup: CDR1 MDHEN, CDR2 SYDVKM. This CDR3 region has 14 residues. V gave up 5 bases and J gave up 5 bases, with 15 bases separating them. CDR3 bases: TGTGCCAGCAGTAACGGCGGTAGGAGGACTGAAGCTTTCTTT. It specifies CASSNGGRRTEAFF. The whole variable domain, filled in from reference TRBV28 and TRBJ1-1, reads DVKVTQSSRYLVKRTGEKVFLECVQDMDHENMFWYRQDPGLGLRLIYFSYDVKMKEKGDIPEGYSVSREKKERFSLILESASTNQTSMYLCASSNGGRRTEAFFGQGTRLTVV.

The chain uses TRBV5-5 and TRBJ2-4, with 8 bases identical to TRBD1. The CDR3 is 15 residues long. J was trimmed by 3 bases and V by 4 bases; bases with no gene match: 6. The germline CDR1 and CDR2 sequences are SGHKS and YYEKEE (reference sequence). For the CDR3, the DNA is TGTGCCAGCAGCCCAGGGGGCTGGGGCAAAAACATTCAGTACTTC. This sequence encodes CASSPGGWGKNIQYF.

The chain couples TRBV7-6 to TRBJ1-1, with D unresolved. The CDR3 is made up of 17 amino acids. Germline CDR1 is SGHVS and CDR2 is FNYEAQ. V lost 1 base and J 0 bases, leaving 15 bases between the germline ends. The CDR3 sequence: CASSLEPTQSMNTEAFF. CDR3 in DNA: TGTGCCAGCAGCTTAGAACCGACACAGAGCATGAACACTGAAGCTTTCTTT. The full variable domain, completed using reference TRBV7-6 and TRBJ1-1, is GAGVSQSPRYKVTKRGQDVALRCDPISGHVSLYWYRQALGQGPEFLTYFNYEAQQDKSGLPNDRFSAERPEGSISTLTIQRTEQRDSAMYRCASSLEPTQSMNTEAFFGQGTRLTVV.

The chain couples TRBV4-1 to TRBJ2-3, with 10 bases fitting TRBD2. Germline-derived CDR1 and CDR2 are MGHRA and YSYEKL. The V and J ends lost 2 bases and 0 bases, in that order; junction bases with no gene match: 11. The length of the CDR3 is 19 residues. CDR3: CASSQPAGGFSASTDTQYF. For the CDR3, the DNA is TGCGCCAGCAGCCAACCAGCGGGGGGGTTTAGTGCTAGCACAGATACGCAGTATTTT.